Presented here are 15 T cell receptor beta chains from one specimen sequenced in a study of blood T cell repertoires in COVID-19. Sequencing used immunoSEQ multiplex PCR; TCRdb keeps in-frame clones, though not all of them. The sample yields 200,000 to 250,000 clones, 65% to 85% seen once. Sequencing input: PBMCs or T cells enriched from blood (not recorded which). The origin of the receptors is a woman aged 40-49 years who had recovered from COVID-19.

The V and J genes are TRBV4-1 and TRBJ1-1, with D perhaps matching TRBD1 (6 bases). The CDR3 has 15 residues. V lost 4 bases and J lost 4, with 16 bases in between. Germline V CDR1 and CDR2: MGHRA, YSYEKL. CDR3 sequence (DNA): TGCGCCAGCAGCCTACTACAGGGTTTACGCACTGAAGCTTTCTTT. Translation gives CASSLLQGLRTEAFF.

This clone was detected a few times. J is TRBJ2-1 and V is TRBV7-8; 7 positions match TRBD1. CDR1 and CDR2 (germline): SGHVS, FQNEAQ. The CDR3 spans 14 residues. V shed 2 bases, J shed 9 bases, and the junction held 7 bases outside the gene matches. The CDR3 sequence: CASSLTTGASEQFF. DNA for the CDR3: TGTGCCAGCAGCTTAACAACAGGGGCCAGTGAGCAGTTCTTC. Full variable domain (outside the CDR3, taken from reference TRBV7-8 and TRBJ2-1): GAGVSQSPRYKVAKRGQDVALRCDPISGHVSLFWYQQALGQGPEFLTYFQNEAQLDKSGLPSDRFFAERPEGSVSTLKIQRTQQEDSAVYLCASSLTTGASEQFFGPGTRLTVL.

This sequence joins TRBV7-8 and TRBJ2-7; 10 nucleotides match TRBD2. This CDR3 region has 16 residues. V trimming: 6 bases; J trimming: 0 bases; junction bases outside the gene matches: 8. Germline values: CDR1 SGHVS, CDR2 FQNEAQ. In DNA form, the CDR3 reads TGTGCCAGCAGTTCAAACCCTAGCGGGAGCTCCTACGAGCAGTACGTC. The encoded protein is CASSSNPSGSSYEQYV.

The chain recombines TRBV18 with TRBJ2-1; 9 bases agree with TRBD1. Germline V lookup: CDR1 KGHSH, CDR2 LQKENI. This CDR3 region has 15 residues. J gave up 6 bases and V 3 bases, and 6 bases lay outside the gene matches. CDR3 region: CASSPPGQGRNEQFF. CDR3 DNA sequence: TGTGCCAGCTCACCTCCGGGACAGGGCCGCAATGAGCAGTTCTTC. The entire variable domain, with the rest obtained from reference TRBV18 and TRBJ2-1, is as follows: NAGVMQNPRHLVRRRGQEARLRCSPMKGHSHVYWYRQLPEEGLKFMVYLQKENIIDESGMPKERFSAEFPKEGPSILRIQQVVRGDSAAYFCASSPPGQGRNEQFFGPGTRLTVL.

On this clone: This sample also contains other DNA sequences that code for the same CDR3. The rearrangement joins TRBV18 to TRBJ1-4; D unclear. This CDR3 has 13 amino acids. The V gene lost 2 bases and the J gene lost 8 bases, with 9 bases spanning the gap. Germline CDR1 and CDR2: KGHSH and LQKENI. CDR3 nucleotides: TGTGCCAGCTCACCAGGCAGAGGAGAAAAACTGTTTTTT. Protein product: CASSPGRGEKLFF.

The chain uses TRBV7-2 and TRBJ2-3; D not certain. CDR3 length: 15 residues. CDR1 is SGHTA and CDR2 is FQGNSA in the germline V gene. With 2 bases removed from V and 1 base from J, the gap between germline ends came to 10 bases. CDR3 DNA: TGTGCCAGCAGCTTAAATTGGGCAGGCACAGATACGCAGTATTTT. This sequence encodes CASSLNWAGTDTQYF. The variable domain in full, with the rest retrieved from reference TRBV7-2 and TRBJ2-3, is GAGVSQSPSNKVTEKGKDVELRCDPISGHTALYWYRQSLGQGLEFLIYFQGNSAPDKSGLPSDRFSAERTGGSVSTLTIQRTQQEDSAVYLCASSLNWAGTDTQYFGPGTRLTVL.

The rearrangement joins TRBV28 to TRBJ2-4, with 7 bases lining up with TRBD1. The CDR3 is made up of 14 amino acids. Germline V gene data show CDR1 as MDHEN and CDR2 as SYDVKM. Trimming cost V 9 bases and J 0 bases; bases outside gene matches: 5. The CDR3 is CASTGDLAKNIQYF. CDR3 coding DNA: TGTGCCAGTACAGGGGATTTAGCCAAAAACATTCAGTACTTC. The whole variable domain, filled in from reference TRBV28 and TRBJ2-4, reads DVKVTQSSRYLVKRTGEKVFLECVQDMDHENMFWYRQDPGLGLRLIYFSYDVKMKEKGDIPEGYSVSREKKERFSLILESASTNQTSMYLCASTGDLAKNIQYFGAGTRLSVL.

The chain has TRBV12-3 or TRBV12-4 and TRBJ1-6, with unresolved D. The length of the CDR3 is 13 residues. The V end lost 11 bases, the J end lost 14 bases, and 22 bases lay between the germline ends. The CDR3 DNA is TGTGCCTCCGGGGATTGGCTGGGCAGAACCCTCCACTTT. This gives the protein CASGDWLGRTLHF.

Only a few counts were recorded for this clone. This chain links TRBV19 with TRBJ2-5; the match to TRBD1 covers 9 bases. Germline loops: CDR1 LNHDA, CDR2 SQIVND (reference sequence). The CDR3 sequence is 16 residues long. V lost 4 bases and J lost 9; bases outside the gene matches: 15. The CDR3 sequence is CASSNQPGTGPGAQYF. The CDR3 DNA follows: TGTGCCAGTAGTAACCAACCCGGGACAGGGCCGGGGGCCCAGTACTTC.

This chain connects TRBV3-1 (or the pseudogene TRBV3-2) to TRBJ2-7, with a possible D match to TRBD1 (5 bases). Trimming took off 6 bases at V and 2 bases at J, with 17 bases between the two ends. This CDR3 comprises 15 residues. Germline V gene lookup returns CDR1 LGHDT and CDR2 YNNKEL (reference sequence). The CDR3 sequence: CASRSRESRTYEQYV. The CDR3 DNA follows: TGTGCCAGCAGATCCAGGGAAAGTAGGACCTACGAGCAGTACGTC.

The V gene is TRBV19, the J gene TRBJ1-6; weak D call: TRBD1 (6 bases). The CDR3 covers 14 residues. Germline CDR1 reads LNHDA; CDR2 reads SQIVND (reference sequence). Trimming cost V 10 bases and J 3 bases, with 13 bases left between them. CDR3: CATRGASYNSPLHF. The DNA for the CDR3 is TGTGCCACCCGGGGGGCGAGCTATAATTCACCCCTCCACTTT.

The CDR3 DNA follows: TGTGCCAGCAGTTCCTTTGGGCTGAGCACAGATACGCAGTATTTT. Its translation is CASSSFGLSTDTQYF. The V gene is TRBV28, the J gene TRBJ2-3; unclear D gene. Germline CDR1 is MDHEN and CDR2 is SYDVKM. Trimming pared 4 bases from V and 0 bases from J, leaving 11 bases between. The CDR3 has 15 amino acids. The variable domain in full, with the rest retrieved from reference TRBV28 and TRBJ2-3, is DVKVTQSSRYLVKRTGEKVFLECVQDMDHENMFWYRQDPGLGLRLIYFSYDVKMKEKGDIPEGYSVSREKKERFSLILESASTNQTSMYLCASSSFGLSTDTQYFGPGTRLTVL.

The chain employs TRBV3-1 (or the pseudogene TRBV3-2) and TRBJ2-7; TRBD2 is a possible D gene (5 bases). The V end was cut by 1 base, the J end by 4 bases, with 5 bases between. The CDR3 is 12 residues long. CDR1 and CDR2 from the germline V gene are LGHDT and YNNKEL (reference sequence). In DNA form, the CDR3 reads TGTGCCAGCAGCCAAGGCGGGTACGAGCAGTACTTC. This codes for CASSQGGYEQYF.

The V and J genes are TRBV5-1 and TRBJ1-2; 9 positions agree with TRBD1. Germline V gene lookup returns CDR1 SGHRS and CDR2 YFSETQ. The CDR3 sequence is 15 residues long. Trimming took 4 bases from V and 7 from J; bases not matched to a gene: 11. The DNA for the CDR3 is TGCGCCAGCAGCCCCGTTCGGACAGGGGTCAGTGGCTACACCTTC. Translation: CASSPVRTGVSGYTF.

The rearrangement joins TRBV10-1 to TRBJ2-1, with D perhaps matching TRBD1 (6 bases). The CDR3 spans 13 residues. CDR1 is WNHNN, CDR2 SYGVQD, per germline (reference sequence). V was cut by 2 bases and J by 10 bases, with 12 bases left in between. CDR3 in DNA: TGCGCCAGCAGTGAGCCTACAGGGATCGAGCAGTTCTTC. Its translation is CASSEPTGIEQFF.